The 21 T cell receptor beta chains given below trace back to one sample, sequenced in a study of blood T cell repertoires in COVID-19. Clones were read by immunoSEQ multiplex PCR, and TCRdb kept only the in-frame ones, dropping some. The data show 200,000 to 250,000 clones, approximately 86% seen once. Sample: peripheral blood. The origin of the receptors is a woman aged 25 to 39 with COVID-19, enrolled during active disease.

The CDR3 sequence: CASSDLGGLETQYF. The DNA of the CDR3 is TGTGCCAGCAGTGACCTCGGGGGGTTAGAGACCCAGTACTTC. J is TRBJ2-5 and V is TRBV6-1, with 7 bases that match TRBD2. The germline V gene has CDR1 MNHNS and CDR2 SASEGT. This CDR3 comprises 14 residues. After removal of 3 bases from V and 4 bases from J, the junction contained 5 bases not matched to a gene.

This rearrangement joins TRBV12-5 to TRBJ2-4, with 7 bases aligning to TRBD2. Germline lookup yields CDR1 LGHNT and CDR2 FRNRAP. This CDR3 has 17 residues. V shed 0 bases, J shed 2 bases, and the junction held 7 bases outside the gene matches. The CDR3 protein is CASGLVLSGDSKNIQYF. CDR3 bases: TGTGCTAGTGGTTTGGTACTAAGCGGGGACTCCAAAAACATTCAGTACTTC.

V and J are TRBV7-9 and TRBJ2-5; 8 bases line up with TRBD1. The germline CDR1 and CDR2 sequences are SEHNR and FQNEAQ (reference sequence). The CDR3 runs 14 residues. V gave up 3 bases and J gave up 5 bases; unmatched junction bases: 5. CDR3: CASSFPDREETQYF. Here the CDR3 DNA reads TGTGCCAGCAGCTTCCCGGACAGGGAGGAGACCCAGTACTTC.

This chain connects TRBV2 to TRBJ1-1, with TRBD1 matching 12 bases. Germline loops: CDR1 SNHLY, CDR2 FYNNEI. CDR3 length: 14 amino acids. The J segment lost 1 base and the V segment lost 11 bases, leaving 5 bases of the junction unmatched. CDR3 residues: CAGTGGRGNTEAFF. The CDR3 region has the DNA TGTGCCGGGACAGGGGGCCGCGGGAACACTGAAGCTTTCTTT.

The genes are TRBV11-1 and TRBJ1-6, with D perhaps matching TRBD1 (5 bases). The V end was cut by 3 bases, the J end by 8 bases, with 11 bases between. The CDR3 covers 14 residues. The germline CDR1 and CDR2 sequences are SGHAT and FQDESV (reference sequence). The CDR3 is CASSFLGRDSPLHF. The CDR3 nucleotides are TGTGCCAGCAGCTTCCTGGGGCGAGATTCACCCCTCCACTTT.

The CDR3 region is CASSPAGTGGGQPQHF. The CDR3 DNA follows: TGTGCCAGCTCACCCGCCGGGACAGGGGGCGGGCAGCCCCAGCATTTT. The chain uses TRBV18 and TRBJ1-5, with 12 bases lining up with TRBD1. The CDR3 has 16 amino acids. Per germline, CDR1 KGHSH and CDR2 LQKENI. Germline trimming cut 3 bases from V and 7 bases from J; bases unmatched to any gene: 7.

This clone was observed a single time. The chain has TRBV23-1 and TRBJ1-2, with 7 bases matching TRBD1. TRBV23-1 is an ORF, and what it does is uncertain. Losses at the gene ends were 4 bases for V and 5 bases for J; bases not matched to a gene: 16. The CDR3 covers 17 residues. CDR3 sequence reads: CASSLPGGPSFRYGYTF. CDR3 sequence (DNA): TGCGCCAGCAGTCTCCCAGGGGGTCCCTCCTTCCGTTATGGCTACACCTTC.

This clone was found once. The CDR3 DNA reads as TGTGCCTGGAGGCCGGGACAGGGGGTTAACTATGGCTACACCTTC. Protein product: CAWRPGQGVNYGYTF. The chain couples TRBV30 to TRBJ1-2; 11 nucleotides agree with TRBD1. With 3 bases clipped from V and 1 base from J, the junction kept 4 bases outside the gene matches. The CDR3 extends over 15 amino acids. Germline lookup yields CDR1 GTSNPN and CDR2 SVGIG (reference sequence).

The gene calls are TRBV4-1 and TRBJ2-7; D perhaps matches TRBD1 (6 bases). Germline V CDR1 and CDR2: MGHRA, YSYEKL. The CDR3 is 15 amino acids. V was clipped by 0 bases and J by 5 bases, with 14 bases between them. The CDR3 is CASSQDTGMGNEQYF. The CDR3 DNA sequence: TGCGCCAGCAGCCAAGATACAGGGATGGGGAACGAGCAGTACTTC.

The sample holds a few counts of this clone. The chain is built from TRBV5-4 and TRBJ2-1, with TRBD2 identical over 16 bases. CDR1 is SGHNT and CDR2 is YYREEE in the germline V gene (reference sequence). The CDR3 consists of 18 residues. The V and J ends lost 4 bases and 10 bases, in that order; junction bases with no gene match: 14. CDR3 DNA: TGTGCCAGCAGCCCCGCCCAGGGGACTAGCGGGAGGGTATGGGAGCAGTTCTTC. Translating it yields CASSPAQGTSGRVWEQFF.

This clone was observed a single time. The chain recombines TRBV24-1 with TRBJ2-7; D unclear. The ends were cut back, 3 bases at V and 6 bases at J, with 23 bases in the middle. Germline values: CDR1 KGHDR, CDR2 SFDVKD. The length of the CDR3 is 17 residues. The CDR3 region is CATSDNDPRLQSVEQYF. As DNA, the CDR3 is TGTGCCACCAGTGATAATGATCCGAGACTCCAATCCGTCGAGCAGTACTTC.

This rearrangement joins TRBV30 to TRBJ2-1; 9 nucleotides line up with TRBD2. Trimming cost V 0 bases and J 0 bases; bases outside gene matches: 9. The germline gives CDR1 GTSNPN, CDR2 SVGIG (reference sequence). CDR3 length: 18 residues. DNA of the CDR3: TGTGCCTGGAGTGTACTACTAGCGGGCCCGAGCTCCTACAATGAGCAGTTCTTC. Its protein product is CAWSVLLAGPSSYNEQFF.

This chain links TRBV3-1 (or the pseudogene TRBV3-2) with TRBJ1-4; D is unresolved. Germline V gene data show CDR1 as LGHDT and CDR2 as YNNKEL (reference sequence). V lost 0 bases, J lost 8 bases, and 10 bases lay in between. This CDR3 comprises 14 residues. CDR3 bases: TGTGCCAGCAGCCAAGATCTAACAGTCGAAAAACTGTTTTTT. This gives the protein CASSQDLTVEKLFF.

This chain links TRBV18 with TRBJ1-1; no firm D call. CDR1 and CDR2 (germline): KGHSH, LQKENI. The CDR3 sequence is 13 residues long. Trimming pared 2 bases from V and 4 bases from J, leaving 8 bases between. Written as DNA, the CDR3 is TGTGCCAGCTCACCATTGGGGAGCACTGAAGCTTTCTTT. Amino acids: CASSPLGSTEAFF.

This rearrangement joins TRBV29-1 to TRBJ2-7; tentative D call: TRBD1 (6 bases). The CDR3 contains 14 residues. Trimming cost V 4 bases and J 5 bases, with 18 bases left between them. Germline CDR1 is SQVTM and CDR2 is ANQGSEA. CDR3 region: CSVVGVRGSNEQYF. The DNA of the CDR3 is TGCAGCGTTGTGGGTGTCAGGGGTTCGAACGAGCAGTACTTC.

This chain connects TRBV30 to TRBJ1-5, with D tentatively TRBD1 (5 bases). Trimming removed 2 bases from V and 6 bases from J, with 11 bases in between. In germline, CDR1 is GTSNPN, CDR2 SVGIG (reference sequence). The CDR3 loop spans 13 amino acids. CDR3 nucleotide sequence: TGTGCCTGGAGTAGGGGTCTCCTTCAGCCCCAGCATTTT. It translates to CAWSRGLLQPQHF. The full variable domain, completed using reference TRBV30 and TRBJ1-5, is SQTIHQWPATLVQPVGSPLSLECTVEGTSNPNLYWYRQAAGRGLQLLFYSVGIGQISSEVPQNLSASRPQDRQFILSSKKLLLSDSGFYLCAWSRGLLQPQHFGDGTRLSIL.

The chain uses TRBV27 and TRBJ2-6; 7 nucleotides agree with TRBD1. The V gene's germline CDR1 is MNHEY and CDR2 SMNVEV (reference sequence). CDR3 size: 17 residues. J lost 0 bases, V lost 5 bases, and 7 bases had no gene match. CDR3 bases: TGTGCCAGCAGTCTAAGGACAGGCGTCTCTGGGGCCAACGTCCTGACTTTC. Encoded protein: CASSLRTGVSGANVLTF.

A single count supports this clone. The rearrangement joins TRBV4-2 to TRBJ1-4; perhaps TRBD1 as D (5 bases). Germline V gives CDR1 LGHNA, CDR2 YNFKEQ. The CDR3 runs 14 residues. V lost 4 bases, J lost 0 bases, and 6 bases lay in between. CDR3 amino acids: CASSLGATNEKLFF. The CDR3 DNA sequence: TGTGCCAGCAGCCTAGGGGCAACTAATGAAAAACTGTTTTTT.

The V gene is TRBV7-2, the J gene TRBJ2-5; 8 bases map to TRBD2. This CDR3 region has 17 residues. CDR1 is SGHTA, CDR2 FQGNSA, per germline. Trimming at V came to 4 bases and at J to 0 bases, leaving 10 bases not matched to a gene. This CDR3 is CASSYRTSRRYQETQYF. The CDR3, as DNA: TGTGCCAGCAGCTATCGGACTAGCCGGAGGTACCAAGAGACCCAGTACTTC.

CDR3 sequence: CASSLGRDRVAKNIQYF. CDR3 nucleotide sequence: TGTGCCAGCAGTTTAGGCCGGGACAGAGTAGCCAAAAACATTCAGTACTTC. J is TRBJ2-4 and V is TRBV27, with 7 bases aligning to TRBD1. Germline V gene data show CDR1 as MNHEY and CDR2 as SMNVEV (reference sequence). The junction had 7 bases not matched to a gene; V was cut back by 2 bases and J by 0 bases. The CDR3 contains 17 residues.

DNA of the CDR3: TGTGCCAGCAGCTTTTTGTCTGATGGCTACACCTTC. Protein sequence: CASSFLSDGYTF. The chain has TRBV7-9 and TRBJ1-2; D is uncertain. The ends were cut back, 3 bases at V and 6 bases at J, with 8 bases in the middle. The CDR3 is 12 amino acids. Germline CDR1 and CDR2: SEHNR and FQNEAQ (reference sequence).